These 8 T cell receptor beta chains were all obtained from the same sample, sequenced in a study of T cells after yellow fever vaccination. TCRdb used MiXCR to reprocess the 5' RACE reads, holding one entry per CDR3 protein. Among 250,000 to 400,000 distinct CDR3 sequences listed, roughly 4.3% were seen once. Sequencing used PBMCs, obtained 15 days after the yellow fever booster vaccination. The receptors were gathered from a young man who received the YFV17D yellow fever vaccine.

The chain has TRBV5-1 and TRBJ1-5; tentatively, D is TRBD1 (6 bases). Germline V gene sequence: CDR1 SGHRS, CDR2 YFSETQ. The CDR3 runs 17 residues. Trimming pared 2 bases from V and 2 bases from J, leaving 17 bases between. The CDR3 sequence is CASSLTGRWFCNQPQHF. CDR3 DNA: TGCGCCAGCAGCTTAACAGGGCGGTGGTTTTGCAATCAGCCCCAGCATTTT.

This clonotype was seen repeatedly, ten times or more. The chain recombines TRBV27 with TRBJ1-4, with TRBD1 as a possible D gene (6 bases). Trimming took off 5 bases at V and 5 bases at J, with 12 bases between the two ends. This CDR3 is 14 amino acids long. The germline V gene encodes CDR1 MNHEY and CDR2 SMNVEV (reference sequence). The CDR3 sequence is CASSHGQLNEKLFF. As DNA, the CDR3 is TGTGCCAGCAGTCACGGACAGTTAAATGAAAAACTGTTTTTT.

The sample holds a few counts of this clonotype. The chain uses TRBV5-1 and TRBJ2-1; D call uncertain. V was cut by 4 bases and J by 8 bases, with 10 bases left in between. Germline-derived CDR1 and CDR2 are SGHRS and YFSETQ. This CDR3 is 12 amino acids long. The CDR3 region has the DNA TGCGCCAGCAGCCCTATGTGGGATGAGCAGTTCTTC. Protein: CASSPMWDEQFF.

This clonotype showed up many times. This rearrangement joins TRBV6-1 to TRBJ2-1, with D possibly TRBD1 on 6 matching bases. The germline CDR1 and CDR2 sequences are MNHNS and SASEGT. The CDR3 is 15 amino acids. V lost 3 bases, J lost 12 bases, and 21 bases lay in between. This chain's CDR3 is CASSETDLGAGAQFF. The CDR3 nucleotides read TGTGCCAGCAGTGAGACTGACCTTGGGGCAGGGGCGCAGTTCTTC.

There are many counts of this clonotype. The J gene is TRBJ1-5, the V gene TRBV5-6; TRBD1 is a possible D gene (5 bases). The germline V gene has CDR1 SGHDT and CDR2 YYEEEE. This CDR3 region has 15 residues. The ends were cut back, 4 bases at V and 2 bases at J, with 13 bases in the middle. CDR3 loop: CASSRLGGGNQPQHF. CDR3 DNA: TGTGCCAGCAGCCGTCTCGGGGGGGGCAATCAGCCCCAGCATTTT.

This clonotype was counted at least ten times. The CDR3 reads CASSQDLYRVPYEQYF. In DNA, the CDR3 is TGCGCCAGCAGCCAAGATTTATACAGGGTTCCCTACGAGCAGTACTTC. The rearrangement uses TRBV4-3 and TRBJ2-7; weak D call: TRBD1 (6 bases). V dropped 0 bases and J dropped 2 bases, with 14 bases sitting between them. The V gene's germline CDR1 is LGHNA and CDR2 YSLEER. The CDR3 totals 16 residues.

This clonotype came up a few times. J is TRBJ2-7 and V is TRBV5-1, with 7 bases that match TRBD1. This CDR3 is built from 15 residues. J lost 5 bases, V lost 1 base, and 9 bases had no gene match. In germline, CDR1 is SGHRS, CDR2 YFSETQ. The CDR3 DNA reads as TGCGCCAGCAGCTTGCCCGAGGCAGGGGGACACGAGCAGTACTTC. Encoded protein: CASSLPEAGGHEQYF.

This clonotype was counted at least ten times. Written as DNA, the CDR3 is TGTGCCATCAGGGGGACAGGGGATGGCTACACCTTC. Protein sequence: CAIRGTGDGYTF. The rearrangement links TRBV10-3 to TRBJ1-2; 10 nucleotides agree with TRBD1. V lost 6 bases and J lost 6; bases outside the gene matches: 1. CDR3 length: 12 amino acids. Germline V gene lookup returns CDR1 ENHRY and CDR2 SYGVKD.